Sequencing of this TCR beta chain was carried out in a study of blood T cells in healthy people across ages. About the research overall: T cells yielded about one barcoded beta molecule per two cells through template switching. Study results and limitations: It was held that diversity estimates obtained from one million T cells represented underestimates.

With 6 bases removed from V and 7 bases from J, the gap between germline ends came to 22 bases. The CDR3 has 15 amino acids. Germline lookup yields CDR1 SQVTM and CDR2 ANQGSEA. As for this clonotype: The target antigen is unknown.

Through a sample-barcoded 5' primer and a J-beta primer mix, a second PCR was run for roughly 7 to 11 cycles. From the 5' RACE reads, TCRdb called clonotypes with MiXCR, one entry per CDR3 protein. This table holds hundreds of thousands of distinct CDR3 sequences, roughly 32% found once. The chain has TRBV29-1 and TRBJ1-5; a weak D match, TRBD1 (6 bases). Source material: blood. This sequence originates from a woman aged 80 or over in good health. The CDR3 region is CSVVTGFGGGQPQHF. In DNA form, the CDR3 reads TGCAGCGTGGTTACAGGGTTTGGGGGGGGGCAGCCCCAGCATTTT.